The sequence of this T cell receptor (beta chain) was determined in a study of T cell responses to AZD1222 COVID-19 vaccine. Study results and limitations: Spike-specific TCR repertoires showed rising breadth and depth after two AZD1222 doses. White British people made up most donors, females outnumbered males, and clonal diversity was possibly underestimated.

Germline loops: CDR1 MDHEN, CDR2 SYDVKM. V lost 6 bases and J lost 4; bases outside the gene matches: 9. This CDR3 comprises 16 residues. TCRdb's copy holds only in-frame clones and misses some; the assay was immunoSEQ multiplex PCR. The sample yields 100,000 to 150,000 clones, 90% seen once. Note on this clone: Its antigen is not identified.

The gene calls are TRBV28 and TRBJ1-3, with 10 bases aligning to TRBD1. The TCR comes from an adult in good health. The sequences come from peripheral blood, collected on day 0 of MenACWY control vaccination. The CDR3 DNA follows: TGTGCCAGCAGACTTTCCAAGGGACAGGGGGGAAACACCATATATTTT. It encodes CASRLSKGQGGNTIYF. The variable domain in full, with the rest retrieved from reference TRBV28 and TRBJ1-3, is DVKVTQSSRYLVKRTGEKVFLECVQDMDHENMFWYRQDPGLGLRLIYFSYDVKMKEKGDIPEGYSVSREKKERFSLILESASTNQTSMYLCASRLSKGQGGNTIYFGEGSWLTVV.